This TCR beta chain was observed in a study of blood T cell repertoires in COVID-19. Whole-study context: Sources were T cells, B-cell-depleted T cells, or PBMCs; the material itself was cDNA or gDNA.

Germline V gene data show CDR1 as LNHNV and CDR2 as YYDKDF (reference sequence). The germline V and J ends were trimmed by 7 bases and 2 bases, with 12 bases remaining between them. CDR3 length: 14 residues. Study members were between about 18 and 100 years old and lived in some 26 US regions. Among Cohort 3 donors, those recovered had two negative PCRs, clearance, or symptom resolution. Under the authors' procedure: Estimation of nucleated cell counts was performed using reference gene primer amplification. Assay used: immunoSEQ multiplex PCR; TCRdb lists only in-frame clones, some missing. Clone size and V and J calls were adopted from that table, with D and trimming inferred from the DNA. The sample yields 250,000 to 350,000 clones, around 85% seen once.

The gene calls are TRBV15 and TRBJ1-5; weak D call: TRBD1 (5 bases). This receptor was taken from a woman between 50 and 59 years old who had recovered from COVID-19. Sequenced sample: PBMCs or T cells enriched from blood (not recorded which). CDR3 nucleotide sequence: TGTGCCACCAACAACCAGGGTGGCAATCAGCCCCAGCATTTT. It specifies CATNNQGGNQPQHF.